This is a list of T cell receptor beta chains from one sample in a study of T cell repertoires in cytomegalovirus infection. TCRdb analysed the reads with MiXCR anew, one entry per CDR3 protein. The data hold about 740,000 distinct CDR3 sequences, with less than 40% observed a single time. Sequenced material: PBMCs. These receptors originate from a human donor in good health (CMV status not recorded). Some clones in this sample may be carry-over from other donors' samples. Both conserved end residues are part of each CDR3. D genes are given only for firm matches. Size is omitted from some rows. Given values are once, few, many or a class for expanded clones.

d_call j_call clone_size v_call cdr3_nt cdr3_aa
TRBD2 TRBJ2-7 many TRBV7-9 TGTGCCAGCAGCTCTAAGCGGGAGGGCTACGAGCAGTACTTC CASSSKREGYEQYF
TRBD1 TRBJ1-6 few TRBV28 TGTGCCAGCAGTTCGACAGGGGGCCCCATACCCCTCCACTTT CASSSTGGPIPLHF
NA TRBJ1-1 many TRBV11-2 TGTGCCAGCAACGCAAACCTTCAGGGTTTCACTGAAGCTTTCTTT CASNANLQGFTEAFF
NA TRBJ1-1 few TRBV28 TGTGCCAGCAGTTTCGGGGGGATCGTCACTGAAGCTTTCTTT CASSFGGIVTEAFF
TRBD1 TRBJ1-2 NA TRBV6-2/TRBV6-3 TGTGCCAGCAGCACGACCGGGACAGGGGTTGGCTACACCTTC CASSTTGTGVGYTF
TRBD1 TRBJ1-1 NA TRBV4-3 TGCGCCAGCAGCCAAGACAGAGGAGGGGGCTTGCTCGCTGCTGAAGCTTTCTTT CASSQDRGGGLLAAEAFF
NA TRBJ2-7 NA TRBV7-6 TGTGCCAGCAGCTTAGGGCTTGGGGGCTCTTCCTACGAGCAGTACTTC CASSLGLGGSSYEQYF
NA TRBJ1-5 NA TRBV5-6 TGTGCCAGCAGCTTGGGGAGCCAGCTCCAGCATTTT CASSLGSQLQHF
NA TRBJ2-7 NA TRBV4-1 TGCGACAGCAGCCAGACTACCCGTGAGCAGTACTTC CDSSQTTREQYF
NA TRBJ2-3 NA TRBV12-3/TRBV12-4 TGTGCCAGCAGCGACGACAGGGGTGACGGGGGGGATACGCAGTATTTT CASSDDRGDGGDTQYF
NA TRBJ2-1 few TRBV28 TGTGCCAGCAGTGTATTGGGGGGCTCTTCCTACAATGAGCAGTTCTTC CASSVLGGSSYNEQFF
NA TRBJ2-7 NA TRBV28 TGTTCCAGCAGTCTACACAGGGACGAGAGCTACGAGCAGTACTTC CSSSLHRDESYEQYF
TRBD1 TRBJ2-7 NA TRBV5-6 TGTGCCAGCAGCTTGGGCGTGACAGGGGGCTTCTACGAGCAGTACTTC CASSLGVTGGFYEQYF
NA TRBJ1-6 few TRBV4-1 TGCGCCAGCACGGCGGGGAGGTTCTATAATTCACCCCTCCACTTT CASTAGRFYNSPLHF
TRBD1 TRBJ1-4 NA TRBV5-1 TGCGCCAGCAGCGAAGGGACAGGGCGTGAAAAACTGTTTTTT CASSEGTGREKLFF
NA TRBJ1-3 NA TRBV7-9 TGTGCCAGCAGAAAGAGGACAGACTCTGGAAACACCATATATTTT CASRKRTDSGNTIYF
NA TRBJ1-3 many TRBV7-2 TGTGCCAGCAGCTTACCGATCTCTGGAAACACCATATATTTT CASSLPISGNTIYF
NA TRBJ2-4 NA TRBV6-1 TGTGCCAGCAAGCCCTCAGTTGCCAAAAACATTCATTACTTC CASKPSVAKNIHYF
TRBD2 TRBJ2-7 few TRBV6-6 TGTGCCAGCAGCCCCAGGCGGGGGGCGCAGGCCTACGAGCAGTACTTC CASSPRRGAQAYEQYF
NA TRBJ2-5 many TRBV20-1 TGCAGCCTCATCAGCGGGCTGGCAGAGACCCAGTACTTC CSLISGLAETQYF
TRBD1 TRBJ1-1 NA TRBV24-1 TGTGCCACCAGTTCCTCAGGGGGGTCCACTGAAGCTTTCTTT CATSSSGGSTEAFF
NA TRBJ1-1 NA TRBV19 TGTGCCAGTAGGCAAGAAAGACGGGGGAACACTGAAGCTTTCTTT CASRQERRGNTEAFF
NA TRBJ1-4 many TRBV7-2 TGTGCCAGCAGCGACTTAGGCGCAGCTAATGAAAAACTGTTTTTT CASSDLGAANEKLFF
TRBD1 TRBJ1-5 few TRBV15 TGTGCCACCAGCAGAGGAGGGGGCGAGGGTCAGCCCCAGCATTTT CATSRGGGEGQPQHF
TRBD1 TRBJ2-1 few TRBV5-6 TGTGCCAGCAGTACGGGACAGCCCCACAATGAGCAGTTCTTC CASSTGQPHNEQFF
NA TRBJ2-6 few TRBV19 TGTGCCAGTAGTGATCAGAGCTCTGGGGCCAACGTCCTGACTTTC CASSDQSSGANVLTF
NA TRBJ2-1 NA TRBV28 TGTGCCAGCACAGCTCGGGGGACCCTTGATGAGCAGTTCTTC CASTARGTLDEQFF
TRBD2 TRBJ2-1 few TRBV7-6 TGTGCCAGCAGCCCCTTGACTAGCGGGGGCCCGTCCTACAATGAGCAGTTCTTC CASSPLTSGGPSYNEQFF
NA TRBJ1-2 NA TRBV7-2 TGTGCCAGCAGCTTACCAGGGATTAACTATGGCTACACCTTC CASSLPGINYGYTF
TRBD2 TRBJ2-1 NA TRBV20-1 TGCAGTGCTAGAGATGATACAGCGGGGGCGGGCTCCTACAATGAGCAGTTCTTC CSARDDTAGAGSYNEQFF
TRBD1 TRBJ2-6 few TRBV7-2 TGTGCCAGCAGCCCCGGACAGGGCCGTTCAGGGGCCAACGTCCTGACTTTC CASSPGQGRSGANVLTF
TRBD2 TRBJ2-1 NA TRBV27 TGTGCCAGCAGACTAGCGGGAGGGGTGGAGTTCTTC CASRLAGGVEFF
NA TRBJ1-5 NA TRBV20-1 TGCAGTGCTAGAGACCAACACAGGTCACAGCCCCAGCATTTT CSARDQHRSQPQHF
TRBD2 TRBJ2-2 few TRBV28 TGTGCCAGCAAAATTCCCCGAGCGGGGGGATCGAACACCGGGGAGCTGTTTTTT CASKIPRAGGSNTGELFF
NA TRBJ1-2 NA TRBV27 TGTGCCAGCAGTTTCAGAGACAGGCCTCTCTATGGCTACACCTTC CASSFRDRPLYGYTF
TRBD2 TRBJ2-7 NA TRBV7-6 TGTGCCAGCAGCTTATCGGGGAGCGGGGAGCCCCTCTCCTACGAGCAGTACTTC CASSLSGSGEPLSYEQYF
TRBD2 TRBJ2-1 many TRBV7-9 TGTGCCAGCAGTCGAAGAGGGACTAGCGGGAGGGCCTGGGACAATGAGCAGTTCTTC CASSRRGTSGRAWDNEQFF
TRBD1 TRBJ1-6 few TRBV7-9 TGTGCCAGCAGCTTGTGGAAGGGGGCGCCTCATTCACCCCTCCACTTT CASSLWKGAPHSPLHF
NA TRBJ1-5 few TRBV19 TGTGCCAGTAGAATAGGCAGCAATCAGCCCCAGCATTTT CASRIGSNQPQHF
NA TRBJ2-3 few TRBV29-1 TGCAGCGTTGAAGACGTGCCAGTTCGAACAACAGATACGCAGTATTTT CSVEDVPVRTTDTQYF
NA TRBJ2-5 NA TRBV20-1 TGCAGTGGGGACGGTCAAGAGACCCAGTACTTC CSGDGQETQYF